The sample holds a few counts of the clone carrying this TCR delta chain. No antigen is known for it. This entry comes from a study of Vδ1+ human thymocytes. Study-wide results and caveats: In the thymus, TRG and TRD repertoires looked highly polyclonal with Gaussian CDR3 lengths.

The template was reverse-transcribed extracted RNA. The CDR3 regions were amplified by multiplex PCR from V-gene primers to a constant-region primer. TCRdb made new clone calls on the multiplex PCR reads using CATT. This sample yields more than 45,000 delta-chain clones, of which roughly 16% are seen a single time; approximately 0.4% belongs to the top ten. Germline V gives CDR1 TSWWSYY, CDR2 QGS. The CDR3 covers 21 residues. Trimming removed 0 bases from V and 0 bases from J; junction bases left unmatched: 17. The clonotype comes from a girl less than two years old who had congenital heart surgery. The chain links TRDV1 to TRDJ1; 9 nucleotides match TRDD3. The sample comprised Vdelta1+ gamma-delta thymocytes from the thymus. Documented subset: FACS-sorted CD3+ TCRalphabeta- TCRVdelta1+ TCRVdelta2- thymocytes. CDR3 sequence reads: CALGELMNLRLGDAYTDKLIF. In nucleotides, the CDR3 is TGTGCTCTTGGGGAACTAATGAACCTACGTCTGGGGGATGCGTACACCGATAAACTCATCTTT.